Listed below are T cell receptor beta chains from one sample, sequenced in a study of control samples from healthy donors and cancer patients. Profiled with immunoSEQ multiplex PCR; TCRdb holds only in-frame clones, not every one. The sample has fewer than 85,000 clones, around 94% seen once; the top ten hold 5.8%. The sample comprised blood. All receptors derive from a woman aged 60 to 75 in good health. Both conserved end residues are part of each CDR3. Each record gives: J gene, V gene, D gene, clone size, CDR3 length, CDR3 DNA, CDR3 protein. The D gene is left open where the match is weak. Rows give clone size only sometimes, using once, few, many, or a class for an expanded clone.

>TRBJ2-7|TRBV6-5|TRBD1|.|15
TGTGCCACCTCCCTCGCGGGACAGGGGGTCTACGAGCAGTACTTC
CATSLAGQGVYEQYF
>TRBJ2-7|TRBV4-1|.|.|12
TGCGCCAGCAGCCGGCCCTCCTACGAGCAGTACTTC
CASSRPSYEQYF
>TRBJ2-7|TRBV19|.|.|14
TGTGCCAGTAGTCTATCCGGGACGGGGTACGAGCAGTACTTC
CASSLSGTGYEQYF
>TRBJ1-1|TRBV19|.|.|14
TGTGCCAGTAGTTTGTTCGGGCGGAACACTGAAGCTTTCTTT
CASSLFGRNTEAFF
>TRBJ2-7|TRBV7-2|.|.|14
TGTGCCAGCAGCTTAGTACAGGGAGCCTACGAGCAGTACTTC
CASSLVQGAYEQYF
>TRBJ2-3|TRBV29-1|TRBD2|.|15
TGCAGCGTTGAAGATCTTGGGGGGGTGGTAGATACGCAGTATTTT
CSVEDLGGVVDTQYF
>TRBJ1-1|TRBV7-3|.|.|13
TGTGCCAGCAGCCACTGGAGGGCGTCTGAAGCTTTCTTT
CASSHWRASEAFF
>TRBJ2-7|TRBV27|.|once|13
TGTGCCAGCAGTCCAGGGGTGGCTTTCGAGCAGTACTTC
CASSPGVAFEQYF
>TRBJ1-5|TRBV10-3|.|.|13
TGTGCCATCAGTACGGACAACAATCAGCCCCAGCATTTT
CAISTDNNQPQHF
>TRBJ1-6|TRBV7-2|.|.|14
TGTGCCAGCAGCTTAGCGGAGCTAGGGGTTCCCCTCCACTTT
CASSLAELGVPLHF
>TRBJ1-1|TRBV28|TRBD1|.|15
TGTGCCAGCAGTTCGACAGGGAATCAGGCGACTGAAGCTTTCTTT
CASSSTGNQATEAFF
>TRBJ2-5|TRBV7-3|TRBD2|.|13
TGTGCCAGCAGCCTGACTAGCTACCAGACCCAGTACTTC
CASSLTSYQTQYF